The source of this TCR beta chain is a study of spatial heterogeneity in lung cancer. For the study at large: Every unique TCR and UMI combination, on average, appeared more than ten times in raw reads.

Time point defined: sample taken at primary tumor resection. Every cDNA TCR molecule received its own unique molecular identifier. TCRdb analysed the 5' RACE reads with MiXCR anew, one entry per CDR3 protein. The sample yields over a thousand distinct CDR3 sequences, 25% to 35% seen once. This CDR3 is built from 15 residues. Looked up from germline, CDR1 is SSHAT and CDR2 is FNYEAQ (reference sequence). With 5 bases removed from V and 2 bases from J, the gap between germline ends came to 15 bases. Broader study findings: Tumors with more nonsynonymous mutations had more expanded intratumoral alpha and beta TCRs.

In the case of this clonotype: The target antigen is unknown.

Sequencing used lung tumor tissue, obtained at surgery. The TCR comes from a male donor with early-stage non-small cell lung cancer. V gene TRBV7-7 combines with J gene TRBJ1-1; D unresolved. CDR3 sequence: CASSPLLGNNTEAFF. The CDR3 DNA reads as TGTGCCAGCAGCCCTCTCCTAGGGAATAACACTGAAGCTTTCTTT. Supplemented by reference TRBV7-7 and TRBJ1-1, the full variable domain reads GAGVSQSPRYKVTKRGQDVTLRCDPISSHATLYWYQQALGQGPEFLTYFNYEAQPDKSGLPSDRFSAERPEGSISTLTIQRTEQRDSAMYRCASSPLLGNNTEAFFGQGTRLTVV.